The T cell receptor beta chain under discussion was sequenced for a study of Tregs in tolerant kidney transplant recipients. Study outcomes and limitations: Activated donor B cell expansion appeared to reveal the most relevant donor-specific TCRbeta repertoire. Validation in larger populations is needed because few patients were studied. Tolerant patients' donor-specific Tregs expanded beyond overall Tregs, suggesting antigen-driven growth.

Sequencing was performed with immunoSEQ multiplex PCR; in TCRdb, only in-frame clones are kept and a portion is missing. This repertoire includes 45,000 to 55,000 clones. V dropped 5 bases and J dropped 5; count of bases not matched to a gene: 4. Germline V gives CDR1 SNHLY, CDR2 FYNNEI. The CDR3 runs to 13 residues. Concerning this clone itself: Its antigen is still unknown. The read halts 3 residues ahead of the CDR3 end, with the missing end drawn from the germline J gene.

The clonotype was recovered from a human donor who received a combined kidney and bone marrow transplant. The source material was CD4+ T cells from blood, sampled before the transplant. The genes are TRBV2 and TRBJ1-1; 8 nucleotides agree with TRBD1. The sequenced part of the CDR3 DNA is TGTGCCAGCAGTCCCGGGACAGGAACTGAA. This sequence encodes CASSPGTGTE. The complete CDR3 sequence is CASSPGTGTEAFF. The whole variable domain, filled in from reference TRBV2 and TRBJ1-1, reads EPEVTQTPSHQVTQMGQEVILRCVPISNHLYFYWYRQILGQKVEFLVSFYNNEISEKSEIFDDQFSVERPDGSNFTLKIRSTKLEDSAMYFCASSPGTGTEAFFGQGTRLTVV.